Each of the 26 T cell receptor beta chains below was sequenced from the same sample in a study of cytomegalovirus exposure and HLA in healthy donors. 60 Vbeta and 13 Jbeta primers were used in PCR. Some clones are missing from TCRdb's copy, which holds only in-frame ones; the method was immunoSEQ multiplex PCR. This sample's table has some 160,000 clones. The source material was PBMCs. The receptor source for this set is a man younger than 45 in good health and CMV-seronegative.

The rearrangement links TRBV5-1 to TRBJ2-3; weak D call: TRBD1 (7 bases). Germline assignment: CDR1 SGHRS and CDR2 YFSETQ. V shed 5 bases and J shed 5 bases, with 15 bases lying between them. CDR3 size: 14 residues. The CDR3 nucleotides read TGCGCCAGCAGGAAGGCAGGGGGGAAAGATACGCAGTATTTT. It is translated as CASRKAGGKDTQYF. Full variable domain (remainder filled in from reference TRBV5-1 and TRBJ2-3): KAGVTQTPRYLIKTRGQQVTLSCSPISGHRSVSWYQQTPGQGLQFLFEYFSETQRNKGNFPGRFSGRQFSNSRSEMNVSTLELGDSALYLCASRKAGGKDTQYFGPGTRLTVL.

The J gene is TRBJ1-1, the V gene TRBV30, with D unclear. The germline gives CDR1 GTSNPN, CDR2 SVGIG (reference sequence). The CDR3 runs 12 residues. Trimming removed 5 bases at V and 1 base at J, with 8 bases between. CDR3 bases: TGTGCCTGGTCAGTTGGGAACACTGAAGCTTTCTTT. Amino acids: CAWSVGNTEAFF. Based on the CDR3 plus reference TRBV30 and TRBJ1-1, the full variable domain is SQTIHQWPATLVQPVGSPLSLECTVEGTSNPNLYWYRQAAGRGLQLLFYSVGIGQISSEVPQNLSASRPQDRQFILSSKKLLLSDSGFYLCAWSVGNTEAFFGQGTRLTVV.

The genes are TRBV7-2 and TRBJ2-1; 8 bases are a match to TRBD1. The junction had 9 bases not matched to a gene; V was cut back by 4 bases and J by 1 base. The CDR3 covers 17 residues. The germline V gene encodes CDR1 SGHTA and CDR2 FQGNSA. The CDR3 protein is CASSSHPTGGSYNEQFF. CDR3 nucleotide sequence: TGTGCCAGCAGCTCCCACCCTACAGGGGGATCCTACAATGAGCAGTTCTTC.

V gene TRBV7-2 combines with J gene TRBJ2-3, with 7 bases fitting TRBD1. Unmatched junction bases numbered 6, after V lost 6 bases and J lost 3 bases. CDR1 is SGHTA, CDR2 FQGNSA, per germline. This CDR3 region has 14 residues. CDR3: CASRRRQGTDTQYF. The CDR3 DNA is TGTGCCAGCAGGCGGCGACAGGGAACAGATACGCAGTATTTT.

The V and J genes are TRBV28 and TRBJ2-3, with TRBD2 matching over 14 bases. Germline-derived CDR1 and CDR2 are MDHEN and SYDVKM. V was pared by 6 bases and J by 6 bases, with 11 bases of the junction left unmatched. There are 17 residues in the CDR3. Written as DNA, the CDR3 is TGTGCCAGCAGCTCATGGACTAGCGGGAGGCTTTCGGATACGCAGTATTTT. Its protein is CASSSWTSGRLSDTQYF.

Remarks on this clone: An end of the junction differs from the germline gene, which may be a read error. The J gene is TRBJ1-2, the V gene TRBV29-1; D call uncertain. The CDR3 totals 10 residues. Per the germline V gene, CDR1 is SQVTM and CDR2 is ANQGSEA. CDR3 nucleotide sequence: TGCAGCGTTGAAGTCCCCGGGGAGAATTTC. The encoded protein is CSVEVPGENF.

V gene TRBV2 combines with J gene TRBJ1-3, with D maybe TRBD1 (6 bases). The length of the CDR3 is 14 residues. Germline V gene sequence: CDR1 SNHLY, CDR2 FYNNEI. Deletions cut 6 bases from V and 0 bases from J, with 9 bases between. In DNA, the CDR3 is TGTGCCAGCAGGGAGGACAGCTCTGGAAACACCATATATTTT. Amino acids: CASREDSSGNTIYF.

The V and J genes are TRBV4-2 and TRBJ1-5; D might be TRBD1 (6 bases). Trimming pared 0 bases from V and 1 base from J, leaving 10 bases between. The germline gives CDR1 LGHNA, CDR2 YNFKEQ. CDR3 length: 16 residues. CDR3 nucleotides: TGTGCCAGCAGCCAAGATCCCCAGGGGAGCAATCAGCCCCAGCATTTT. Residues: CASSQDPQGSNQPQHF.

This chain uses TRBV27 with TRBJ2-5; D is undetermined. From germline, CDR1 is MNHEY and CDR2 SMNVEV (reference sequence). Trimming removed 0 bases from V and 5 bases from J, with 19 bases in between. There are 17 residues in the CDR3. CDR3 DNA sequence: TGTGCCAGCAGTTTATCGCCACCGGGTATCTACGTGGAGACCCAGTACTTC. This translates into CASSLSPPGIYVETQYF.

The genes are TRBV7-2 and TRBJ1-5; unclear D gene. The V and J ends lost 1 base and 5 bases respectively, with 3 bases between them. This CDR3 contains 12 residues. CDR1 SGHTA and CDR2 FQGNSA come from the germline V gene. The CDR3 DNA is TGTGCCAGCAGCTTAGGAGATCAGCCCCAGCATTTT. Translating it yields CASSLGDQPQHF.

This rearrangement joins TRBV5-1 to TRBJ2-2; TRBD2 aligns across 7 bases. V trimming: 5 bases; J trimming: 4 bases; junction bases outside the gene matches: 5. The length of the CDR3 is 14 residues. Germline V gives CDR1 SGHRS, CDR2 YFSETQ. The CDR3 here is CASRAGVGTGELFF. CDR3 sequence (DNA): TGCGCCAGCAGGGCGGGAGTGGGCACCGGGGAGCTGTTTTTT.

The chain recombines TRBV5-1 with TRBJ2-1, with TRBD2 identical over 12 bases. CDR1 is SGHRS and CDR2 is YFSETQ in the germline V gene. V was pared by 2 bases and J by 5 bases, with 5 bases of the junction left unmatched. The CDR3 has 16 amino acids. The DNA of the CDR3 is TGCGCCAGCAGCTTTCTGACTAGCGGGAGAAACAATGAGCAGTTCTTC. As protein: CASSFLTSGRNNEQFF.

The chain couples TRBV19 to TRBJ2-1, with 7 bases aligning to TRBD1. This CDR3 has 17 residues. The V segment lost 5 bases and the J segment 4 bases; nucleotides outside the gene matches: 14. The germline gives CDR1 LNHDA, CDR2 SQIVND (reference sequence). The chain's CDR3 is CASSSRQGGQSYNEQFF. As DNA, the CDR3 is TGTGCCAGTAGTTCCAGACAGGGTGGCCAGTCTTACAATGAGCAGTTCTTC. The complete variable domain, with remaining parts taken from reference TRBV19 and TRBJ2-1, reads DGGITQSPKYLFRKEGQNVTLSCEQNLNHDAMYWYRQDPGQGLRLIYYSQIVNDFQKGDIAEGYSVSREKKESFPLTVTSAQKNPTAFYLCASSSRQGGQSYNEQFFGPGTRLTVL.

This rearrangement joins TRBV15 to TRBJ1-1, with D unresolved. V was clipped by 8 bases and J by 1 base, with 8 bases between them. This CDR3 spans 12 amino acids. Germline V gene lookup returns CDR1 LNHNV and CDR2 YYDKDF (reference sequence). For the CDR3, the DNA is TGTGCCACCCCAGCGAGGAACACTGAAGCTTTCTTT. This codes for CATPARNTEAFF.

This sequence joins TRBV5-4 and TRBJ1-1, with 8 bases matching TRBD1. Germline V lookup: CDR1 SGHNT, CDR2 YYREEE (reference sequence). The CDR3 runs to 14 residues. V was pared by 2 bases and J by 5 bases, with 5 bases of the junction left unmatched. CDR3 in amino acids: CASSFQGAGTEAFF. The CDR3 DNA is TGTGCCAGCAGCTTCCAGGGGGCAGGAACTGAAGCTTTCTTT.

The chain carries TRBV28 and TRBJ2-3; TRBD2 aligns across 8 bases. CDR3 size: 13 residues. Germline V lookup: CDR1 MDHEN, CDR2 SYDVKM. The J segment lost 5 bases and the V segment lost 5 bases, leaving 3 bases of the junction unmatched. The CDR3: CASSRGGKDTQYF. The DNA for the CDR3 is TGTGCCAGCAGTCGGGGGGGTAAAGATACGCAGTATTTT.

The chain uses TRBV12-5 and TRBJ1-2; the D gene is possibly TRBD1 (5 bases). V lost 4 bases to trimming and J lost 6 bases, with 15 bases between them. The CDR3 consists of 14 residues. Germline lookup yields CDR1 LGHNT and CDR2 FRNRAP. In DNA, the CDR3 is TGTGCTAGTGGTTCCTCGGGGGGTATCCATGGCTACACCTTC. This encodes CASGSSGGIHGYTF.

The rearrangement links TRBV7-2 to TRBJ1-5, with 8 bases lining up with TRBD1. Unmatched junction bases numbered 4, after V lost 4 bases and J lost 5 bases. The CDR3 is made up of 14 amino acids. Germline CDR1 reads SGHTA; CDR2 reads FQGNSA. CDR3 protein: CASSSWTGHQPQHF. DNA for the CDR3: TGTGCCAGCAGCTCCTGGACAGGGCATCAGCCCCAGCATTTT.

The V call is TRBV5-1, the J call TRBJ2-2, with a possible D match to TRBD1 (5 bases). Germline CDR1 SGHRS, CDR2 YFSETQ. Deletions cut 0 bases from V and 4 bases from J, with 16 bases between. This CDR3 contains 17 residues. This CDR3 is CASSLVRAQHPTGELFF. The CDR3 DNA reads TGCGCCAGCAGCTTGGTCAGGGCCCAACATCCCACCGGGGAGCTGTTTTTT.

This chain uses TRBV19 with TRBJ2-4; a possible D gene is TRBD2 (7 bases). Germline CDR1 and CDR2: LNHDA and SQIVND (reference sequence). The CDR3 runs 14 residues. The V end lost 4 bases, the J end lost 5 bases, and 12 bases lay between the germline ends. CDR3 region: CASSTGGYENIQYF. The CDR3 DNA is TGTGCCAGTAGTACGGGGGGCTACGAAAACATTCAGTACTTC.

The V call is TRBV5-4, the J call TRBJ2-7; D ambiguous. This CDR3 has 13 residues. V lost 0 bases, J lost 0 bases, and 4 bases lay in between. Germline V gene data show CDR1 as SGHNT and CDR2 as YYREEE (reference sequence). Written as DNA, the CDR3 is TGTGCCAGCAGCTTGGCCAACTCCTACGAGCAGTACTTC. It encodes CASSLANSYEQYF.

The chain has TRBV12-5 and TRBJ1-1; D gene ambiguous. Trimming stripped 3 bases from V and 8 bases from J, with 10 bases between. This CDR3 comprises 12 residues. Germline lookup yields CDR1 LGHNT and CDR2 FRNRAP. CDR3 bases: TGTGCTAGTGGTTTTGAGGGCAGAGAAGCTTTCTTT. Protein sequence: CASGFEGREAFF.

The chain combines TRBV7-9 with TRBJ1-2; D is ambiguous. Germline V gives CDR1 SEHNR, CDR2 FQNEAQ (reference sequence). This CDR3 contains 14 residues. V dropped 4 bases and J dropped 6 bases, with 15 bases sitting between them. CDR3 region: CASSSPGGPNGYTF. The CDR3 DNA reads TGTGCCAGCAGCTCGCCGGGAGGCCCTAATGGCTACACCTTC.

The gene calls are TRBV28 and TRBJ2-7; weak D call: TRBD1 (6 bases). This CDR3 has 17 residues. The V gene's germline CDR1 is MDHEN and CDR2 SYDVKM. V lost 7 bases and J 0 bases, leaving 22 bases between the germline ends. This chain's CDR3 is CASKPLPPGRGSYEQYF. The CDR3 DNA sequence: TGTGCCAGCAAACCCCTCCCGCCGGGCAGGGGCTCCTACGAGCAGTACTTC.

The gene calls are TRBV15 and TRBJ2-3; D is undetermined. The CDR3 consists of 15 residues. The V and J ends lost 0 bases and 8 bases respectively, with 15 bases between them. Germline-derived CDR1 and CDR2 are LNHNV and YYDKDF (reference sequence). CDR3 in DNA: TGTGCCACCAGCAGAGATCTGATGGGCAAGTCTACGCAGTATTTT. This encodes CATSRDLMGKSTQYF. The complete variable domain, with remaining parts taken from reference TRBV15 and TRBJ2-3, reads DAMVIQNPRYQVTQFGKPVTLSCSQTLNHNVMYWYQQKSSQAPKLLFHYYDKDFNNEADTPDNFQSRRPNTSFCFLDIRSPGLGDTAMYLCATSRDLMGKSTQYFGPGTRLTVL.

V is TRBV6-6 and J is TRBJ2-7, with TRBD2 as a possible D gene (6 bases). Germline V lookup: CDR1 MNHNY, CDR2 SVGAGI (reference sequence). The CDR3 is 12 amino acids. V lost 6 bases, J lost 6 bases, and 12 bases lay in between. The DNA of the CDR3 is TGTGCCAGCAGGAACCCTAGCGTCGAGCAGTACTTC. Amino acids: CASRNPSVEQYF.